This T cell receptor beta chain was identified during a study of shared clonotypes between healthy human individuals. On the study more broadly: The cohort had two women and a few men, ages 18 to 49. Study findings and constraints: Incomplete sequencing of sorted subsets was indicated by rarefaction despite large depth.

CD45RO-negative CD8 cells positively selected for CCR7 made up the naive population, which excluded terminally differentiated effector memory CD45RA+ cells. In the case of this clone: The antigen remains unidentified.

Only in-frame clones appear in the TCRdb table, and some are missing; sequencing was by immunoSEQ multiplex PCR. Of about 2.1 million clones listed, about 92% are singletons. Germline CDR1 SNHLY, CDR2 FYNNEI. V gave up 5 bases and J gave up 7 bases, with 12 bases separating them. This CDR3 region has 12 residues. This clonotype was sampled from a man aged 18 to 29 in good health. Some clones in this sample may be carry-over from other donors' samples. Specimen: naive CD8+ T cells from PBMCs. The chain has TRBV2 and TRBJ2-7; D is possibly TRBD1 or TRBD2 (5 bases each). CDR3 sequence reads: CASSLKGREQYF. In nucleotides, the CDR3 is TGTGCCAGCAGTCTTAAGGGGAGAGAGCAGTACTTC.